Each of the 8 T cell receptor beta chains below was sequenced from the same sample in a study of blood T cell repertoires in COVID-19. Here immunoSEQ multiplex PCR was the method, and the copy in TCRdb shows in-frame clones only, minus some. This sample has about 250,000 clones, with about four fifths found just once. Material for sequencing was peripheral blood. Source of these receptors: a man over 45 with active or convalescent COVID-19.

The chain has TRBV19 and TRBJ2-2; 12 positions match TRBD2. The CDR3 length is 15 residues. Germline V gives CDR1 LNHDA, CDR2 SQIVND (reference sequence). V lost 5 bases and J lost 7; bases outside the gene matches: 5. The CDR3, as DNA: TGTGCCAGTAGTTTACTAGCGGGGGGCCTCGGGGAGCTGTTTTTT. It is translated as CASSLLAGGLGELFF.

The chain uses TRBV3-1 (or the pseudogene TRBV3-2) and TRBJ2-5, with D perhaps TRBD1 (6 bases). There are 14 residues in the CDR3. V lost 2 bases and J 4 bases, leaving 11 bases between the germline ends. Germline V gene lookup returns CDR1 LGHDT and CDR2 YNNKEL (reference sequence). In DNA form, the CDR3 reads TGTGCCAGCAGCCAAAATACAGGGCGAGAGACCCAGTACTTC. Translating it yields CASSQNTGRETQYF.

Here the CDR3 DNA reads TGTGCCTGGATTAGATCAGGGCTCGAGCAGTACTTC. This encodes CAWIRSGLEQYF. The rearrangement uses TRBV30 and TRBJ2-7, with D possibly TRBD1 on 5 matching bases. V gave up 4 bases and J gave up 6 bases, with 13 bases separating them. The germline CDR1 and CDR2 sequences are GTSNPN and SVGIG (reference sequence). This CDR3 spans 12 amino acids.

The chain recombines TRBV29-1 with TRBJ2-3; D remains ambiguous. Trimming took off 0 bases at V and 2 bases at J, with 9 bases between the two ends. CDR1 and CDR2 (germline): SQVTM, ANQGSEA. The CDR3 contains 14 residues. CDR3 nucleotides: TGCAGCGTTGAAGATTACAAATTCACAGATACGCAGTATTTT. It specifies CSVEDYKFTDTQYF.

The rearrangement links TRBV19 to TRBJ2-5; 7 nucleotides align to TRBD1. Germline V gene lookup returns CDR1 LNHDA and CDR2 SQIVND (reference sequence). This CDR3 has 13 amino acids. Germline trimming cut 5 bases from V and 5 bases from J; bases unmatched to any gene: 5. This CDR3 reads CASSATGVETQYF. CDR3 in DNA: TGTGCCAGTAGTGCTACAGGGGTGGAGACCCAGTACTTC. Supplemented by reference TRBV19 and TRBJ2-5, the full variable domain reads DGGITQSPKYLFRKEGQNVTLSCEQNLNHDAMYWYRQDPGQGLRLIYYSQIVNDFQKGDIAEGYSVSREKKESFPLTVTSAQKNPTAFYLCASSATGVETQYFGPGTRLLVL.

Here the CDR3 reads CASSDSPSTDTQYF. The DNA for the CDR3 is TGTGCCAGCAGTGACTCTCCGAGCACAGATACGCAGTATTTT. The gene calls are TRBV6-4 and TRBJ2-3; no clear D. This CDR3 is 14 amino acids long. Trimming removed 0 bases from V and 0 bases from J, with 4 bases in between. CDR1 is MRHNA and CDR2 is SNTAGT in the germline V gene.

The rearrangement uses TRBV6-5 and TRBJ1-4, with D perhaps TRBD1 (6 bases). CDR1 is MNHEY and CDR2 is SVGAGI in the germline V gene. Trimming removed 7 bases from V and 6 bases from J, with 15 bases in between. The CDR3 extends over 14 amino acids. The CDR3 nucleotides read TGTGCCAGCAACCCGGACAGCCGATATGAAAAACTGTTTTTT. Its protein product is CASNPDSRYEKLFF.

This sequence joins TRBV19 and TRBJ1-2, with D perhaps TRBD1 (5 bases). The CDR3 is 15 amino acids. Germline V gene data show CDR1 as LNHDA and CDR2 as SQIVND (reference sequence). V lost 5 bases to trimming and J lost 6 bases, with 19 bases between them. DNA for the CDR3: TGTGCCAGTAGTTCCTCCGGACATTTACCAAATGGCTACACCTTC. Its translation is CASSSSGHLPNGYTF. Combining the CDR3 with reference TRBV19 and TRBJ1-2 gives the whole variable domain DGGITQSPKYLFRKEGQNVTLSCEQNLNHDAMYWYRQDPGQGLRLIYYSQIVNDFQKGDIAEGYSVSREKKESFPLTVTSAQKNPTAFYLCASSSSGHLPNGYTFGSGTRLTVV.